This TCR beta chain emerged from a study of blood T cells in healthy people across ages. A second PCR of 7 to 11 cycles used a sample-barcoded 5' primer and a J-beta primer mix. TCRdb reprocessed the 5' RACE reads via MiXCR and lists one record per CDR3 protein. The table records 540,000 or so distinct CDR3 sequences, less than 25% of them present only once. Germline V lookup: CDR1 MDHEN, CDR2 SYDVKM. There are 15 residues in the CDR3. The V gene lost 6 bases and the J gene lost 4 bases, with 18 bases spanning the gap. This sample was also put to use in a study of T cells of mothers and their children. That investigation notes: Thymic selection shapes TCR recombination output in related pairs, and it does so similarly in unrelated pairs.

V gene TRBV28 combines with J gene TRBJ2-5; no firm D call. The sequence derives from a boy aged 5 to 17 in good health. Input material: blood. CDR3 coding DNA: TGTGCCAGCAGACCCCTGGGCAGGCGATTAGAGACCCAGTACTTC. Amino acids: CASRPLGRRLETQYF. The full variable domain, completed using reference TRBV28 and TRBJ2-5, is DVKVTQSSRYLVKRTGEKVFLECVQDMDHENMFWYRQDPGLGLRLIYFSYDVKMKEKGDIPEGYSVSREKKERFSLILESASTNQTSMYLCASRPLGRRLETQYFGPGTRLLVL.